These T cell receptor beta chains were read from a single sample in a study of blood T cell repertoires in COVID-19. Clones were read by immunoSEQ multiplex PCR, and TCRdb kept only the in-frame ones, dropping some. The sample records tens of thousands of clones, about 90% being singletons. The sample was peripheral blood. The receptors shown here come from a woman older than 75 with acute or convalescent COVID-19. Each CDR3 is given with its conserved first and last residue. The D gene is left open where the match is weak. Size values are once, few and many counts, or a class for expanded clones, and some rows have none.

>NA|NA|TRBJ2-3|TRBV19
TGTGCCAGTAGTGTCCCAGGGGCCCCTGGATCGGATACGCAGTATTTT
CASSVPGAPGSDTQYF
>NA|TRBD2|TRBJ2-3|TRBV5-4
TGTGCCAGCAGCTTGGTAGCGGGAGGGGCAGATACGCAGTATTTT
CASSLVAGGADTQYF
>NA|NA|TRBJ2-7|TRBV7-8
TGTGCCAGCAGCTTAGGGGCGGGGGCAACCTACGAGCAGTACTTC
CASSLGAGATYEQYF
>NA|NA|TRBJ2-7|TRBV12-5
TGTGCTAGTGGTTTGGATCGCAGTTCTAGCTACGAGCAGTACTTC
CASGLDRSSSYEQYF
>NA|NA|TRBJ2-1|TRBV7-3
TGTGCCAGCAGCTTAGGGCTGCTCAATGAGCAGTTCTTC
CASSLGLLNEQFF
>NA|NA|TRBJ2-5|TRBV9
TGTGCCAGCAGCGTGGGAGACCAAGAGACCCAGTACTTC
CASSVGDQETQYF
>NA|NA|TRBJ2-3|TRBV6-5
TGTGCCAGCACTAGCAGCACAGATACGCAGTATTTT
CASTSSTDTQYF
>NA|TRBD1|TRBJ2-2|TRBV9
TGTGCCAGCAGCGTAGTCTCGGGACAGGGAGTAGGGACCGGGGAGCTGTTTTTT
CASSVVSGQGVGTGELFF
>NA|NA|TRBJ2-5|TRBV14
TGTGCCAGCAGCCAAGAAGGGGCTAGCGTCTACCAAGAGACCCAGTACTTC
CASSQEGASVYQETQYF
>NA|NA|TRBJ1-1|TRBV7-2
TGTGCCAGCAGCTTACATAAGGGAGCGAGGACTGAAGCTTTCTTT
CASSLHKGARTEAFF
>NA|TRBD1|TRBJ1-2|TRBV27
TGTGCCAGCAAACCTTCGACAGGGACGACCTATGGCTACACCTTC
CASKPSTGTTYGYTF
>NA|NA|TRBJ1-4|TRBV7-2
TGTGCCAGCAGCTTAGGGGGGGGCATTGAAAAACTGTTTTTT
CASSLGGGIEKLFF
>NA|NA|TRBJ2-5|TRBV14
TGTGCCAGCAGCCACCTCTCCCCCCAAGAGACCCAGTACTTC
CASSHLSPQETQYF
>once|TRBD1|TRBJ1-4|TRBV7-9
TGTGCCAGCAGCCCGGGACAGTTTAATGAAAAACTGTTTTTT
CASSPGQFNEKLFF
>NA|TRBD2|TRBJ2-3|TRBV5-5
TGTGCCAGCAGCTTGGTAGCGGGAGAGGTAGATACGCAGTATTTT
CASSLVAGEVDTQYF
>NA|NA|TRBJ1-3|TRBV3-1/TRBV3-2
TGTGCCAGCAGCATCCGCGGGGGCTCTGGAAACACCATATATTTT
CASSIRGGSGNTIYF
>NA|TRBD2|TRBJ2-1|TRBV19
TGTGCCAGTAGTAGGATTAGCGGGAGGGTCAATGAGCAGTTCTTC
CASSRISGRVNEQFF
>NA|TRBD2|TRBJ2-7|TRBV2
TGTGCCAGCAGGCCCGGGGGGGTCGGCGAGCAGTACTTC
CASRPGGVGEQYF
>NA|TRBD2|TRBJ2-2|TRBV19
TGTGCCAGTAGCTCTCCGGGACTAGCGGGGGGTAAGACCGGGGAGCTGTTTTTT
CASSSPGLAGGKTGELFF
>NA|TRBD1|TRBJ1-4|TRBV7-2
TGTGCCAGCAGCTTCAGGGGGAGTGAAAAACTGTTTTTT
CASSFRGSEKLFF
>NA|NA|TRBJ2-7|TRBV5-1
TGCGCCAGCAGACAACGGACAGAGAGCTCCTACGAGCAGTACTTC
CASRQRTESSYEQYF
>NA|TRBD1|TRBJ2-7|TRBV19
TGTGCCAGTAGCGCGGACAGGGACCCCGAGCAGTACTTC
CASSADRDPEQYF
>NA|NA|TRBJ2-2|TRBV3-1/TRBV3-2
TGTGCCAGCAGCCAAGCGGGTAGCGGAACCGGGGAGCTGTTTTTT
CASSQAGSGTGELFF
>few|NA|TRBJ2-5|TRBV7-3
TGTGCCAGCAGCCCATCCCAGGCAGAGACCCAGTACTTC
CASSPSQAETQYF
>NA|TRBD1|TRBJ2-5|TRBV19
TGTGCCAGTAGTTACGGACAGGGGGCAGGGGAGACCCAGTACTTC
CASSYGQGAGETQYF
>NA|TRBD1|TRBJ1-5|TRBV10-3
TGTGCCATCAGTGCGGACAGGGGCAATCAGCCCCAGCATTTT
CAISADRGNQPQHF
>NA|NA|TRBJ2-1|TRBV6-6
TGTGCCAGCAGTCGGGCCAATGAGCAGTTCTTC
CASSRANEQFF
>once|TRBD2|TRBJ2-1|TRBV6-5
TGTGCCAGCAGTCTAGCGGGAGGCGTGAATGAGCAGTTCTTC
CASSLAGGVNEQFF
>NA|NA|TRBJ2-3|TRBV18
TGTGCCAGCTCACCCTGGGACATGAGCACAGATACGCAGTATTTT
CASSPWDMSTDTQYF
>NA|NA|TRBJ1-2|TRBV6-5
TGTGCCAGCAGTTTGGGCAGGAGGGAAGGCTACACCTTC
CASSLGRREGYTF
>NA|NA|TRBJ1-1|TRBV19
TGTGCCAGTAGTAAATACGGACAGAACACTGAAGCTTTCTTT
CASSKYGQNTEAFF
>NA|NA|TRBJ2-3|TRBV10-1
TGCGCCAGCAGTGAGGGCCTCACAGATACGCAGTATTTT
CASSEGLTDTQYF
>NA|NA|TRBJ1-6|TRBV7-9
TGTGCCAGCAGCCCGCAGGGTAGGGATTCACCCCTCCACTTT
CASSPQGRDSPLHF
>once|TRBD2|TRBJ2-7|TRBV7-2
TGTGCCAGCAGCCGTAACGCGGGGGAATACGAGCAGTACTTC
CASSRNAGEYEQYF
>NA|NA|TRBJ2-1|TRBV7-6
TGTGCCAGCAGCGCCCGACAGCCAAATGAGCAGTTCTTC
CASSARQPNEQFF
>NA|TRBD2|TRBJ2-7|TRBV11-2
TGTGCCAGCAGCTTAGGGGGACTAGCGGGAGACGAGCAGTACTTC
CASSLGGLAGDEQYF
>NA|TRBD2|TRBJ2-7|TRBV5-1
TGCGCCAGCAGCTCGACTAGCGGGGGCCGGGACGAGCAGTACTTC
CASSSTSGGRDEQYF
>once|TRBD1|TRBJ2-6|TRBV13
TGTGCCAGTCGCCGACCCCCGGGACAGGGGTTTTACGGGGCCAACGTCCTGACTTTC
CASRRPPGQGFYGANVLTF
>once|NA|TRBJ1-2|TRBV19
TGTGCCAGTAGTTCGGGTTACCTAAACTATGGCTACACCTTC
CASSSGYLNYGYTF
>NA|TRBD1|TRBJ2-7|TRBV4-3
TGCGCCAGCAGCCGGTCCCGGGACAGGATCGGCGTCTACGAGCAGTACTTC
CASSRSRDRIGVYEQYF
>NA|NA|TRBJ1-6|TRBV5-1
TGCGCCAGCAGCCCACAGTCCAGGATGGATAATTCACCCCTCCACTTT
CASSPQSRMDNSPLHF
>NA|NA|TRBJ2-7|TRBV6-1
TGTGCCAGCAGTGAAGCTAGCGCTAGTTACGAGCAGTACTTC
CASSEASASYEQYF
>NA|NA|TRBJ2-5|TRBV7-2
TGTGCCAGCAGCTTAAGTAGACAAGAGACCCAGTACTTC
CASSLSRQETQYF
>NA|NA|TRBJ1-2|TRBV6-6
TGTGCCAGCAGTCCCCGAGGAGGCGGAAAAGCTGGGGGCTACACCTTC
CASSPRGGGKAGGYTF
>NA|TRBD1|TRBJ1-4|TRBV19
TGTGCCAGTAGTATTTCAGGGGGTGCAACTAATGAAAAACTGTTTTTT
CASSISGGATNEKLFF
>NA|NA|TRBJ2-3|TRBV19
TGTGCCAGTAGTCGAACAGGAGTCCTCACAGATACGCAGTATTTT
CASSRTGVLTDTQYF
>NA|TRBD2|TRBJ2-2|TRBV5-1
TGCGCCAGCAGCTTGGCCCTCGGGACTAGCTCCGGGGAGCTGTTTTTT
CASSLALGTSSGELFF
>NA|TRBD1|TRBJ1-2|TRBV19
TGTGCCAGTAGTATAGCGAAACAGGGGGCCTATGGCTACACCTTC
CASSIAKQGAYGYTF
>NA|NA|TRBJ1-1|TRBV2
TGTGCCAGCTCTTGGCAGGGGTCGGAAGCTTTCTTT
CASSWQGSEAFF
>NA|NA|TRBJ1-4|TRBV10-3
TGTGCCATCACTCAGGAACCTAATGAAAAACTGTTTTTT
CAITQEPNEKLFF